This is a list of T cell receptor beta chains from one sample in a study of blood T cell repertoires in COVID-19. Assay used: immunoSEQ multiplex PCR; TCRdb lists only in-frame clones, some missing. This sample has roughly 300,000 clones, with 90% found just once. The specimen was peripheral blood. The receptors were gathered from a woman aged 25 to 45 with COVID-19, enrolled during active disease. The CDR3 runs from the conserved cysteine through the conserved F or W.

CASRTGWDNYGYTF	TRBJ1-2	TRBV5-5
CASSYSLEGGTDTQYF	TRBJ2-3	TRBV6-2/TRBV6-3
CASRSWNTEAFF	TRBJ1-1	TRBV11-1
CASSARDRPETQYF	TRBJ2-5	TRBV11-3
CASSQHGGYNEQFF	TRBJ2-1	TRBV7-9
CASSLYSPLHF	TRBJ1-6	TRBV7-8
CASSRPTSGWGNEQFF	TRBJ2-1	TRBV5-4
CASSPGQGYQPQHF	TRBJ1-5	TRBV5-5
CASSEVVRDRGGYTF	TRBJ1-2	TRBV6-1
CAWSPRQYF	TRBJ2-7	TRBV30
CASSGGLRETQYF	TRBJ2-5	TRBV2
CASREDIAYEQYF	TRBJ2-7	TRBV2
CATSRDGQGGSRGTGELFF	TRBJ2-2	TRBV15
CASSKPGQAVNEQFF	TRBJ2-1	TRBV28
CASSQDSRSGTAYEQYF	TRBJ2-7	TRBV4-3
CASSQGGDTQYF	TRBJ2-3	TRBV3-1/TRBV3-2
CASSPTRGRNSPLHF	TRBJ1-6	TRBV4-3
CATSRAQGEAFF	TRBJ1-1	TRBV15
CASSLASATGELFF	TRBJ2-2	TRBV7-3
CASSPPDRDYGYTF	TRBJ1-2	TRBV19
CASSSGTGLGNTGELFF	TRBJ2-2	TRBV7-9
CASSLSVQGINGYTF	TRBJ1-2	TRBV5-1
CASSPGTLPGNTIYF	TRBJ1-3	TRBV3-1/TRBV3-2
CSVLTSGGYNEQFF	TRBJ2-1	TRBV29-1
CASSPRGRYTGELFF	TRBJ2-2	TRBV18
CASSTGRAGNTIYF	TRBJ1-3	TRBV19
CAWSRDSYEQYF	TRBJ2-7	TRBV30
CAISAEGSNQPQHF	TRBJ1-5	TRBV10-3
CASSFGGKLFF	TRBJ1-4	TRBV12-3/TRBV12-4
CASSLEAGTSGYEQYF	TRBJ2-7	TRBV5-1
CASSQDPNRDYGYTF	TRBJ1-2	TRBV4-3
CASSLMTGQETQYF	TRBJ2-5	TRBV7-6
CASSSTGWSNQPQHF	TRBJ1-5	TRBV6-2/TRBV6-3
CAISSGTAYQETQYF	TRBJ2-5	TRBV10-3
CASRLRAGAKNIQYF	TRBJ2-4	TRBV28
CASSLEDRDYEQYF	TRBJ2-7	TRBV5-1
CASSFARGQAFF	TRBJ1-1	TRBV28
CASSSTGGLESYNSPLHF	TRBJ1-6	TRBV5-1
CAWQDRGRNYGYTF	TRBJ1-2	TRBV30
CATSKFATGGTYEQYF	TRBJ2-7	TRBV15
CASSGLARTGELFF	TRBJ2-2	TRBV5-4
CASSSGGVEQYF	TRBJ2-3	TRBV7-3
CASSDRGAFF	TRBJ1-1	TRBV6-1
CASSYSSTPPDTQYF	TRBJ2-3	TRBV6-2/TRBV6-3
CASSRQEHRYGYTF	TRBJ1-2	TRBV6-1
CASSLGGVPGPLHF	TRBJ1-6	TRBV27
CASRPPPGSSTEAFF	TRBJ1-1	TRBV28
CASSLRGASYNEQFF	TRBJ2-1	TRBV28
CASSPRAAGLSYNEQFF	TRBJ2-1	TRBV9
CASSFEGAYEQYF	TRBJ2-7	TRBV5-1
CASSLDRHGLAGVRALRNEQFF	TRBJ2-1	TRBV5-1